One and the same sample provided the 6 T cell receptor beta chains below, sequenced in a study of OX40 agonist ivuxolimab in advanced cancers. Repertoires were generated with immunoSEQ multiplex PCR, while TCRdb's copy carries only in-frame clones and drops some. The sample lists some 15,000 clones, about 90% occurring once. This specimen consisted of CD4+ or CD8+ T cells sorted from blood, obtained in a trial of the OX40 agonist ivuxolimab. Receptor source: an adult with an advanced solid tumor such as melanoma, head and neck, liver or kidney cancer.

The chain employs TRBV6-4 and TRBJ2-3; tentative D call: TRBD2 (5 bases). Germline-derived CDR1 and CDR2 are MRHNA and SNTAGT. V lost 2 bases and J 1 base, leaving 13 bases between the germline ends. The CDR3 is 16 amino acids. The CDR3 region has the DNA TGTGCCAGCAGTGACATGGCGGACTCCGGCACAGATACGCAGTATTTT. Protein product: CASSDMADSGTDTQYF.

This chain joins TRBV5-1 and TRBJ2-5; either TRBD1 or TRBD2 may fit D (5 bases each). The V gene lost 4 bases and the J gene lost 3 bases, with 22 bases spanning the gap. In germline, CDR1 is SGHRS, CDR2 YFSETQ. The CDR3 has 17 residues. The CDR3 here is CASSRVVGTLEEETQYF. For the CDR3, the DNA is TGCGCCAGCAGCCGGGTGGTTGGGACCTTAGAAGAAGAGACCCAGTACTTC. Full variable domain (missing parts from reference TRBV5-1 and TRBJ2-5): KAGVTQTPRYLIKTRGQQVTLSCSPISGHRSVSWYQQTPGQGLQFLFEYFSETQRNKGNFPGRFSGRQFSNSRSEMNVSTLELGDSALYLCASSRVVGTLEEETQYFGPGTRLLVL.

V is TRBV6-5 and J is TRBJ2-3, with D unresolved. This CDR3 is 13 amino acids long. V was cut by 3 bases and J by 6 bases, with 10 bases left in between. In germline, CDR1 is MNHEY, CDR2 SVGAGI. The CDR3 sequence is CASSYDFRDTQYF. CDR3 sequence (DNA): TGTGCCAGCAGTTATGACTTTCGGGATACGCAGTATTTT.

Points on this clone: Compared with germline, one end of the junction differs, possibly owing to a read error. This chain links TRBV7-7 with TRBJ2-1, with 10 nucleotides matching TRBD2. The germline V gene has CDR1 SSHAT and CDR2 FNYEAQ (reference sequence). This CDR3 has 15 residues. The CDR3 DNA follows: TGTGCTAGCAGCAAGGGACTAGCGAGGGACAATGAGCAGTTCTTC. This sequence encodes CASSKGLARDNEQFF. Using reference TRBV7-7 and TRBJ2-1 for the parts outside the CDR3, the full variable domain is GAGVSQSPRYKVTKRGQDVTLRCDPISSHATLYWYQQALGQGPEFLTYFNYEAQPDKSGLPSDRFSAERPEGSISTLTIQRTEQRDSAMYRCASSKGLARDNEQFFGPGTRLTVL.

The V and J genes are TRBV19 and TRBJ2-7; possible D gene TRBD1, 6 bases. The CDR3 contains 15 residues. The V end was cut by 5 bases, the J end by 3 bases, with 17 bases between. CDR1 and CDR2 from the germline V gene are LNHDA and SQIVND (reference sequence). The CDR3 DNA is TGTGCCAGTAGTGAAACAGGGTCCGCAATCTACGAGCAGTACTTC. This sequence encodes CASSETGSAIYEQYF.

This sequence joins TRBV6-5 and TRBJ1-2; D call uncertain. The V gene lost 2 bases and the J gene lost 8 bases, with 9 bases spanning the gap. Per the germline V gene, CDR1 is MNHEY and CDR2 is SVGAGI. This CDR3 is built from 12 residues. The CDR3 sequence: CASSYGVGGYTF. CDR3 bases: TGTGCCAGCAGTTACGGGGTAGGAGGCTACACCTTC.